This entry describes one TCR beta chain. This entry comes from a study of blood T cell repertoires in COVID-19. For the study at large: The United States, Italy and Spain were the sources of the acute and convalescent COVID-19 samples.

Assay: immunoSEQ multiplex PCR; the TCRdb copy retains only in-frame clones and omits some. This table has some 130,000 clones, around 90% appearing once. The CDR3 spans 13 residues. Germline V gene lookup returns CDR1 SGHAT and CDR2 FQDESV (reference sequence). With 5 bases removed from V and 13 bases from J, the gap between germline ends came to 15 bases. The rearrangement links TRBV11-1 to TRBJ1-6; D gene unclear. The TCR comes from a man aged 45 to 65 with active COVID-19. The source material was peripheral blood. In DNA form, the CDR3 reads TGTGCCAGCAGCCCGTCTACTTTTTCGCCCCTCCACTTT. It specifies CASSPSTFSPLHF.